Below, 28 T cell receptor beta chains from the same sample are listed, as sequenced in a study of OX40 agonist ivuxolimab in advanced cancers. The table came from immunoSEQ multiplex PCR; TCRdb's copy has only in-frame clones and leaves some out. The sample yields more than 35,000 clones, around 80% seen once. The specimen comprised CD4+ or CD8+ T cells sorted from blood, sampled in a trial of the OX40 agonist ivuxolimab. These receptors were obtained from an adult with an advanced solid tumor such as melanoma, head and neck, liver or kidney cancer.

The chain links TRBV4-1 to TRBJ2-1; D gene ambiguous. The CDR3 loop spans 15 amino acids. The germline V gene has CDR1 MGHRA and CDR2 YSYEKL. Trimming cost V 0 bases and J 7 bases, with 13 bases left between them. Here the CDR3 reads CASSQETLMSNEQFF. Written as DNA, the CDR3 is TGCGCCAGCAGCCAAGAGACACTAATGTCGAATGAGCAGTTCTTC.

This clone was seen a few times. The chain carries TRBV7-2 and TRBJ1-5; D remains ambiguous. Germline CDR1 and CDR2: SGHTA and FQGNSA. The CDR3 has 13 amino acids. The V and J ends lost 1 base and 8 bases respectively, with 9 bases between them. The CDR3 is CASSLVAGKPQHF. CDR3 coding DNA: TGTGCCAGCAGCTTAGTTGCGGGCAAGCCCCAGCATTTT.

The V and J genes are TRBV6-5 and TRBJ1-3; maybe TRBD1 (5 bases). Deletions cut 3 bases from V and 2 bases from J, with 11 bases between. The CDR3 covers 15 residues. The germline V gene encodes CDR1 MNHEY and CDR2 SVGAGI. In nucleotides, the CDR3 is TGTGCCAGCAGTTATAGTCAGGGAGCTGGAAACACCATATATTTT. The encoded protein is CASSYSQGAGNTIYF.

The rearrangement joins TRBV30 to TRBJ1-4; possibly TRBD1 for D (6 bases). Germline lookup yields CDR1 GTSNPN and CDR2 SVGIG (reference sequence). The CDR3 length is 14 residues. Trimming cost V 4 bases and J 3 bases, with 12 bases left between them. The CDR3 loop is CAWTVGGANEKLFF. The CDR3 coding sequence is TGTGCCTGGACCGTAGGGGGTGCTAATGAAAAACTGTTTTTT. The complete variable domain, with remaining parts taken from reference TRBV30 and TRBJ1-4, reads SQTIHQWPATLVQPVGSPLSLECTVEGTSNPNLYWYRQAAGRGLQLLFYSVGIGQISSEVPQNLSASRPQDRQFILSSKKLLLSDSGFYLCAWTVGGANEKLFFGSGTQLSVL.

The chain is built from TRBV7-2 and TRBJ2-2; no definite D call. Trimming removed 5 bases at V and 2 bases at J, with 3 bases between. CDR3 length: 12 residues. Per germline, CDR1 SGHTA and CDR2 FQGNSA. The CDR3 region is CASSLNTGELFF. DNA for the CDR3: TGTGCCAGCAGCCTAAACACCGGGGAGCTGTTTTTT.

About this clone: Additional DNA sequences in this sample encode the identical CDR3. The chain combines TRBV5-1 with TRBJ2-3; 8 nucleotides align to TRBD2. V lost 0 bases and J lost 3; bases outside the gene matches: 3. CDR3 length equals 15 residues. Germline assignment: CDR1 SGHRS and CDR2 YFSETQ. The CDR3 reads CASSLGRGRTDTQYF. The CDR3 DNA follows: TGCGCCAGCAGCTTGGGACGCGGGAGGACAGATACGCAGTATTTT.

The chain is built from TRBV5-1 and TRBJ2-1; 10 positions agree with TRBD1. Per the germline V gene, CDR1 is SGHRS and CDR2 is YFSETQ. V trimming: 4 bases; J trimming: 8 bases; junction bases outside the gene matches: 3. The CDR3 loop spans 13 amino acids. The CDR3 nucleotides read TGCGCCAGCAGCCTGACAGGGGGCGATGAGCAGTTCTTC. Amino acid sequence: CASSLTGGDEQFF. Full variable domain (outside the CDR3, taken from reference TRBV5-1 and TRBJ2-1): KAGVTQTPRYLIKTRGQQVTLSCSPISGHRSVSWYQQTPGQGLQFLFEYFSETQRNKGNFPGRFSGRQFSNSRSEMNVSTLELGDSALYLCASSLTGGDEQFFGPGTRLTVL.

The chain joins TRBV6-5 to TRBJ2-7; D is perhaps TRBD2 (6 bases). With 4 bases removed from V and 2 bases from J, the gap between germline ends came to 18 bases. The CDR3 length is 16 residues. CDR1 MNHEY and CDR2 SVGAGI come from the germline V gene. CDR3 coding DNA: TGTGCCAGCAGTTTGACCCCCATTCGGGGGACCTACGAGCAGTACTTC. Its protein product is CASSLTPIRGTYEQYF.

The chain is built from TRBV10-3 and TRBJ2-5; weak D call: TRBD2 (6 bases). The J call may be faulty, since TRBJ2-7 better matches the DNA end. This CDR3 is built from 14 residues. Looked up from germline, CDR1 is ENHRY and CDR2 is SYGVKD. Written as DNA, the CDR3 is TGTGCCATCGGGGCGGGGACTTCAACCTACGAGCAGTACTTC. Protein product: CAIGAGTSTYEQYF.

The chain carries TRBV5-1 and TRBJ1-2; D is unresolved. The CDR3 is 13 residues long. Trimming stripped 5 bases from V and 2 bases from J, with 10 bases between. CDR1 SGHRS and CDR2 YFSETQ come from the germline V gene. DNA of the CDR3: TGCGCCAGCAGTCCTGCTATAAACTATGGCTACACCTTC. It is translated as CASSPAINYGYTF.

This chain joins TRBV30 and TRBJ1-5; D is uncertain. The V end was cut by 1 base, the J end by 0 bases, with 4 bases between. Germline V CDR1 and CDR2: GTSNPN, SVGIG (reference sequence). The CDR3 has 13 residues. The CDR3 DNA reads TGTGCCTGGAGTGGTGTTAGCAATCAGCCCCAGCATTTT. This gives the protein CAWSGVSNQPQHF.

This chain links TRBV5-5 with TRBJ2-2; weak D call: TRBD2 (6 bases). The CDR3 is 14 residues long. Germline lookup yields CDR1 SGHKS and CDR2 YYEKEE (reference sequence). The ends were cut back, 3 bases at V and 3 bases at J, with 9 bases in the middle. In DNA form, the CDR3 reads TGTGCCAGCAGCTCTAGCGTTGACACCGGGGAGCTGTTTTTT. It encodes CASSSSVDTGELFF.

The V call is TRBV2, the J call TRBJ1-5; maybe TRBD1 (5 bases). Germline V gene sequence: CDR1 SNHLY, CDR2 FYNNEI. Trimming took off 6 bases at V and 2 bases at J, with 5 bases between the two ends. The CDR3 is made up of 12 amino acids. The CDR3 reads CASRGGNQPQHF. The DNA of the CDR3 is TGTGCCAGCAGGGGGGGCAATCAGCCCCAGCATTTT.

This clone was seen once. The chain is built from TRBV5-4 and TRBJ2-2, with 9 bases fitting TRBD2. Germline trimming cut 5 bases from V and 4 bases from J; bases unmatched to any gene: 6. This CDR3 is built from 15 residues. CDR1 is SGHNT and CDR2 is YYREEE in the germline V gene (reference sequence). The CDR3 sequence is CASSYSGRTTGELFF. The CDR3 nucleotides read TGTGCCAGCAGTTACAGCGGGAGGACCACCGGGGAGCTGTTTTTT.

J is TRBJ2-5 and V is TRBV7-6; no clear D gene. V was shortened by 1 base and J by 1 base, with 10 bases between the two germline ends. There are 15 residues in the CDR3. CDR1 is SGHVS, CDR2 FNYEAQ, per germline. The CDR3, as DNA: TGTGCCAGCAGCTTAGGGGTACGACCCCAAGAGACCCAGTACTTC. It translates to CASSLGVRPQETQYF.

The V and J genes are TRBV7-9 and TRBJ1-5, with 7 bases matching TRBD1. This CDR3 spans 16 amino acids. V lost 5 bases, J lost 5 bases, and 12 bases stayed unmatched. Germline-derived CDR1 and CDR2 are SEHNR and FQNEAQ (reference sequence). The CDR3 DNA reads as TGTGCCAGCAGCAGTGCCGGGACAGCGGGCCATCAGCCCCAGCATTTT. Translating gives CASSSAGTAGHQPQHF.

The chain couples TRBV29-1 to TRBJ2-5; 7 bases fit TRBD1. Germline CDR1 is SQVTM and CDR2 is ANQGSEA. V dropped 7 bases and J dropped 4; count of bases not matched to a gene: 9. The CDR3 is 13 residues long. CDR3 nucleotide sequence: TGCAGCGCGACAGGGAAAACGGGAGAGACCCAGTACTTC. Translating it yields CSATGKTGETQYF.

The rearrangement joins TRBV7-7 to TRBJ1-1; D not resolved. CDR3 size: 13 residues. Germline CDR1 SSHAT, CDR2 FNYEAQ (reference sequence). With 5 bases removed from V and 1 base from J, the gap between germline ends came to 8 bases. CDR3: CASSLTENTEAFF. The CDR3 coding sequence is TGTGCCAGCAGCCTCACAGAGAACACTGAAGCTTTCTTT. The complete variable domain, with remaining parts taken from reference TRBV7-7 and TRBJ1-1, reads GAGVSQSPRYKVTKRGQDVTLRCDPISSHATLYWYQQALGQGPEFLTYFNYEAQPDKSGLPSDRFSAERPEGSISTLTIQRTEQRDSAMYRCASSLTENTEAFFGQGTRLTVV.

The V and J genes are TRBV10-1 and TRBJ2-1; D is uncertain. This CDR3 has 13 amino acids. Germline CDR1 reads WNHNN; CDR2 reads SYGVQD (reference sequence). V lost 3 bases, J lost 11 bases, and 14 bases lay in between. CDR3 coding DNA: TGCGCCAGCAGTGACCCGGACCTAGGAAAGCAGTTCTTC. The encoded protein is CASSDPDLGKQFF.

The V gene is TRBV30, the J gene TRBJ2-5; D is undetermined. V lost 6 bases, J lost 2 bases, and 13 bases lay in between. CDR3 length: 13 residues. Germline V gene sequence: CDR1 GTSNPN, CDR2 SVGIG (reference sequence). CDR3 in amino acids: CACVPTTQETQYF. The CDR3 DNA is TGTGCCTGCGTGCCTACAACTCAAGAGACCCAGTACTTC.

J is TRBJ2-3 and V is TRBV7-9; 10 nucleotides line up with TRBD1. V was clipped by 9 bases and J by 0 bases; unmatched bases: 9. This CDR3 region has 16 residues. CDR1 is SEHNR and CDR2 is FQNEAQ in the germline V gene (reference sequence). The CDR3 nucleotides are TGTGCCAGTCAGGCTGGGACAGGGGCTAGCACAGATACGCAGTATTTT. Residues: CASQAGTGASTDTQYF.

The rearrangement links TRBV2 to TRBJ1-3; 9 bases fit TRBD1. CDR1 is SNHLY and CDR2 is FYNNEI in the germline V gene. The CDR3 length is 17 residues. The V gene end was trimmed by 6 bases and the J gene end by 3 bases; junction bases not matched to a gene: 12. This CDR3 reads CASRQDRGRGVGNTIYF. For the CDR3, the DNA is TGTGCCAGCAGACAGGACAGGGGACGTGGCGTTGGAAACACCATATATTTT.

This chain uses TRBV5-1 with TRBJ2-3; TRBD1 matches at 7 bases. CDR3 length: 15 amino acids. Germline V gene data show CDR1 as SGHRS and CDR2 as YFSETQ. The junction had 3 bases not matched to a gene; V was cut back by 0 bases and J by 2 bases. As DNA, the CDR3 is TGCGCCAGCAGCTTGGAAGACAGGGCCACAGATACGCAGTATTTT. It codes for CASSLEDRATDTQYF.

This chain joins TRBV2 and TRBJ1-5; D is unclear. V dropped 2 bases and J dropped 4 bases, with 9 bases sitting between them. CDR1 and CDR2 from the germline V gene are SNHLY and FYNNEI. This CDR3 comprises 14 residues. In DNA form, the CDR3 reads TGTGCCAGCAGTGAACCGTCTATTAATCAGCCCCAGCATTTT. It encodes CASSEPSINQPQHF.

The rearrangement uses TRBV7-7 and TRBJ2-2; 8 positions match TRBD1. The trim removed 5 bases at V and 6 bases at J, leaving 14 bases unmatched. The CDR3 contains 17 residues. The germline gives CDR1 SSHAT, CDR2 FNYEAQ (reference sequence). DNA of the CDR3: TGTGCCAGCAGCCCTATCTGGACAGGGTTTGGTCCCGGGGAGCTGTTTTTT. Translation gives CASSPIWTGFGPGELFF.

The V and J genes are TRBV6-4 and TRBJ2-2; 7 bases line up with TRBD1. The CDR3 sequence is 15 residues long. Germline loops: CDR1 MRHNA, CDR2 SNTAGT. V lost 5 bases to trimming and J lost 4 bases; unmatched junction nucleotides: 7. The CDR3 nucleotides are TGTGCCAGCAGTCTACAGGGGTCGGTCACCGGGGAGCTGTTTTTT. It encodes CASSLQGSVTGELFF.

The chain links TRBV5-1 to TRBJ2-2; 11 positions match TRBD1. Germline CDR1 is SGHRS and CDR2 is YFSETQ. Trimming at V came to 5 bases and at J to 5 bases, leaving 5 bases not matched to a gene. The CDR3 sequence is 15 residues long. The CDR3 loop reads CASRYGTGGTGELFF. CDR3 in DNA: TGCGCCAGCAGATACGGGACAGGGGGTACCGGGGAGCTGTTTTTT.

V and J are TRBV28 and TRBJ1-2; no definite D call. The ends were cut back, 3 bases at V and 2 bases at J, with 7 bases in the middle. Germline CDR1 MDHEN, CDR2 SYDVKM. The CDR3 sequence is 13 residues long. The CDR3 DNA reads TGTGCCAGCAGTTTTATAGGGAACTATGGCTACACCTTC. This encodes CASSFIGNYGYTF.